These 3 T cell receptor beta chains came from one sample sequenced in a study of T-cell memory formation after mild COVID-19. TCRdb ran MiXCR on the 5' RACE reads and lists one entry per CDR3 protein. The sample holds about 200,000 distinct CDR3 sequences, 9% to 10% seen once. Input material: PBMCs or a T cell subset sorted from them (not recorded which). The receptor source for this set is a man between 18 and 35 years old who had mild COVID-19 (a few samples of this study predate the infection). Cell type and time point are not known.

The genes are TRBV6-1 and TRBJ2-7; 9 bases fit TRBD1. From germline, CDR1 is MNHNS and CDR2 SASEGT. The CDR3 loop spans 15 amino acids. The trim removed 6 bases at V and 7 bases at J, leaving 13 bases unmatched. The CDR3 bases are TGTGCCAGCAGAAAACCCGGGACAGGGAGGTGGGAGCAGTACTTC. Its translation is CASRKPGTGRWEQYF.

V is TRBV5-1 and J is TRBJ1-2; no firm D call. The CDR3 is 17 amino acids. Trimming took 5 bases from V and 3 from J, leaving 23 bases between them. Germline V gives CDR1 SGHRS, CDR2 YFSETQ. CDR3 coding DNA: TGCGCCAGCAGGGCGGGGATAGGCGGGCCAACTGACTATGGCTACACCTTC. Amino acid sequence: CASRAGIGGPTDYGYTF.

V gene TRBV12-3 or TRBV12-4 combines with J gene TRBJ1-1; D is unclear. The CDR3 spans 14 residues. The ends were cut back, 6 bases at V and 2 bases at J, with 13 bases in the middle. Here the CDR3 reads CASSFNLGNTEAFF. DNA for the CDR3: TGTGCCAGCAGCTTTAATCTTGGAAACACTGAAGCTTTCTTT.